This TCR beta chain was documented in a study of OX40 agonist ivuxolimab in advanced cancers. Study context: Ivuxolimab is a fully human IgG2 antibody that activates OX40 (CD134). Study-wide results and caveats: On average, a greater number of expanded clones characterised CD8+ T cells relative to CD4+. In the expanded peripheral T cells, antigen specificity was never determined.

A word on this clone: Its specificity is unknown.

Produced via immunoSEQ multiplex PCR; TCRdb's table is partial and in-frame only. Counted here are under 150,000 clones, approximately 90% occurring once; the ten biggest clones make up about 1.1%. The ends were cut back, 9 bases at V and 1 base at J, with 15 bases in the middle. There are 14 residues in the CDR3. The germline CDR1 and CDR2 sequences are LNHDA and SQIVND (reference sequence). This chain connects TRBV19 to TRBJ1-1; weak D call: TRBD1 (5 bases). Sequencing was performed on CD4+ or CD8+ T cells sorted from blood, taken in a trial of the OX40 agonist ivuxolimab. The TCR sequence derives from an adult with an advanced solid tumor such as melanoma, head and neck, liver or kidney cancer. Here the CDR3 DNA reads TGTGCCAGCATAACTCGGGGCCCGAACACTGAAGCTTTCTTT. It translates to CASITRGPNTEAFF.